The 18 T cell receptor beta chains presented below share a single source sample, sequenced in a study of blood T cell repertoires in COVID-19. This table comes from immunoSEQ multiplex PCR, and its TCRdb copy is limited to in-frame clones, with some not included. The sample contains 130,000 or so clones, roughly 90% of which appear only once. Sequenced input: peripheral blood. Receptors originate from a human donor with COVID-19, enrolled during active disease. The donor label of this sample is uncertain.

The chain is built from TRBV29-1 and TRBJ1-2; D is uncertain. Germline CDR1 is SQVTM and CDR2 is ANQGSEA. The V and J ends lost 3 bases and 10 bases respectively, with 6 bases between them. The CDR3 extends over 9 amino acids. The CDR3 DNA is TGCAGCGTTGAGGGAGCCTACACCTTC. This codes for CSVEGAYTF.

The chain recombines TRBV5-1 with TRBJ2-3, with 7 bases aligning to TRBD1. Germline CDR1 SGHRS, CDR2 YFSETQ. J was trimmed by 3 bases and V by 4 bases; bases with no gene match: 11. CDR3 length equals 16 residues. The CDR3: CASSVTGQILTDTQYF. CDR3 DNA: TGCGCCAGCAGCGTAACGGGACAGATTCTAACAGATACGCAGTATTTT.

CDR3 amino acids: CAISQAGGYNEQFF. CDR3 bases: TGTGCCATCAGCCAAGCGGGGGGGTACAATGAGCAGTTCTTC. The chain recombines TRBV10-3 with TRBJ2-1; 10 bases align to TRBD2. CDR1 is ENHRY, CDR2 SYGVKD, per germline. V was clipped by 6 bases and J by 4 bases; unmatched bases: 3. This CDR3 region has 14 residues.

The chain recombines TRBV7-3 with TRBJ1-1, with 8 bases aligning to TRBD1. The V segment lost 2 bases and the J segment 4 bases; nucleotides outside the gene matches: 0. The CDR3 runs 13 residues. CDR1 is SGHTA and CDR2 is FQGTGA in the germline V gene. This chain's CDR3 is CASSLGQGTEAFF. The DNA for the CDR3 is TGTGCCAGCAGCTTAGGACAGGGCACTGAAGCTTTCTTT.

The V and J genes are TRBV10-2 and TRBJ2-4, with unresolved D. Germline V gene lookup returns CDR1 WSHSY and CDR2 SAAADI. V lost 6 bases, J lost 5 bases, and 11 bases lay in between. This CDR3 spans 13 amino acids. CDR3 region: CASSLVRENIQYF. The CDR3 DNA is TGCGCCAGCAGCCTTGTTCGAGAAAACATTCAGTACTTC.

CDR3 protein: CASSHRGDNSPLHF. The CDR3 coding sequence is TGTGCCAGCAGCCACCGGGGAGATAATTCACCCCTCCACTTT. The chain employs TRBV3-1 (or the pseudogene TRBV3-2) and TRBJ1-6, with D hard to call. The CDR3 runs 14 residues. The V and J ends lost 3 bases and 5 bases respectively, with 8 bases between them. Germline V gives CDR1 LGHDT, CDR2 YNNKEL (reference sequence).

This rearrangement joins TRBV30 to TRBJ1-1; the D gene is possibly TRBD1 (5 bases). The CDR3 contains 16 residues. Germline V gene data show CDR1 as GTSNPN and CDR2 as SVGIG (reference sequence). V was cut by 1 base and J by 0 bases, with 15 bases left in between. The CDR3 loop is CAWSAGTGAMNTEAFF. CDR3 coding DNA: TGTGCCTGGAGTGCCGGGACGGGAGCCATGAACACTGAAGCTTTCTTT. The whole variable domain, remainder taken from reference TRBV30 and TRBJ1-1, is SQTIHQWPATLVQPVGSPLSLECTVEGTSNPNLYWYRQAAGRGLQLLFYSVGIGQISSEVPQNLSASRPQDRQFILSSKKLLLSDSGFYLCAWSAGTGAMNTEAFFGQGTRLTVV.

The CDR3 spells CASSRSSGTRAMDTQYF. The DNA for the CDR3 is TGTGCCAGCAGCCGCAGCTCCGGGACTAGGGCTATGGATACGCAGTATTTT. The V call is TRBV11-3, the J call TRBJ2-3; 8 nucleotides match TRBD2. Germline lookup yields CDR1 SGHNT and CDR2 YENEEA. The ends lost 5 bases at V and 6 bases at J; junction bases unmatched: 16. CDR3 length equals 17 residues.

V and J are TRBV4-1 and TRBJ2-7; D call uncertain. This CDR3 region has 13 residues. Germline V CDR1 and CDR2: MGHRA, YSYEKL. Between the trimmed V and J ends, which lost 0 bases and 3 bases, there was a span of 6 bases. The CDR3 spells CASSQDPNYEQYF. The DNA for the CDR3 is TGCGCCAGCAGCCAAGACCCTAACTACGAGCAGTACTTC.

The rearrangement uses TRBV18 and TRBJ1-3, with D unresolved. The V end lost 3 bases, the J end lost 3 bases, and 15 bases lay between the germline ends. The length of the CDR3 is 16 residues. Per the germline V gene, CDR1 is KGHSH and CDR2 is LQKENI. Written as DNA, the CDR3 is TGTGCCAGCTCACCTGGGTCCCTGAGGCGTGGAAACACCATATATTTT. Its protein product is CASSPGSLRRGNTIYF.

V is TRBV6-2 or TRBV6-3 and J is TRBJ2-7, with D perhaps matching TRBD2 (6 bases). The germline gives CDR1 MNHEY, CDR2 SVGEGT. The CDR3 totals 15 residues. V lost 4 bases, J lost 6 bases, and 19 bases lay in between. This chain's CDR3 is CASSSTGTPFPEQYF. The CDR3 bases are TGTGCCAGCAGTTCAACCGGGACTCCCTTTCCCGAGCAGTACTTC.

The J gene is TRBJ1-2, the V gene TRBV19, with D possibly TRBD1 on 5 matching bases. The germline CDR1 and CDR2 sequences are LNHDA and SQIVND (reference sequence). The ends were cut back, 5 bases at V and 1 base at J, with 14 bases in the middle. The length of the CDR3 is 15 residues. CDR3 sequence: CASSGAERYNYGYTF. The DNA of the CDR3 is TGTGCCAGTAGTGGGGCAGAGAGATATAACTATGGCTACACCTTC. Combining the CDR3 with reference TRBV19 and TRBJ1-2 gives the whole variable domain DGGITQSPKYLFRKEGQNVTLSCEQNLNHDAMYWYRQDPGQGLRLIYYSQIVNDFQKGDIAEGYSVSREKKESFPLTVTSAQKNPTAFYLCASSGAERYNYGYTFGSGTRLTVV.

This sequence joins TRBV29-1 and TRBJ2-7, with TRBD2 matching 7 bases. The CDR3 contains 13 residues. V trimming: 3 bases; J trimming: 2 bases; junction bases outside the gene matches: 4. Germline V gene lookup returns CDR1 SQVTM and CDR2 ANQGSEA. This chain's CDR3 is CSVEGGSPYEQYF. As DNA, the CDR3 is TGCAGCGTTGAGGGCGGGAGCCCCTACGAGCAGTACTTC.

This clone was counted a single time. V usage is TRBV5-1 and J usage is TRBJ1-1; TRBD1 might be the D (5 bases). There are 14 residues in the CDR3. V was shortened by 0 bases and J by 5 bases, with 11 bases between the two germline ends. Germline V gives CDR1 SGHRS, CDR2 YFSETQ. CDR3: CASSLEGKGTEAFF. CDR3 DNA sequence: TGCGCCAGCAGCTTGGAGGGTAAGGGGACTGAAGCTTTCTTT. The variable domain in full, completed from reference TRBV5-1 and TRBJ1-1, reads KAGVTQTPRYLIKTRGQQVTLSCSPISGHRSVSWYQQTPGQGLQFLFEYFSETQRNKGNFPGRFSGRQFSNSRSEMNVSTLELGDSALYLCASSLEGKGTEAFFGQGTRLTVV.

The chain recombines TRBV4-1 with TRBJ1-2; no reliable D call. The germline V and J ends were trimmed by 0 bases and 7 bases, with 12 bases remaining between them. Germline lookup yields CDR1 MGHRA and CDR2 YSYEKL. CDR3 length: 14 amino acids. The CDR3: CASSQEVRVSGYTF. DNA of the CDR3: TGCGCCAGCAGCCAAGAAGTGAGGGTTTCTGGCTACACCTTC.

This chain links TRBV5-1 with TRBJ2-7, with TRBD1 matching 9 bases. Germline lookup yields CDR1 SGHRS and CDR2 YFSETQ. V shed 3 bases, J shed 5 bases, and the junction held 6 bases outside the gene matches. This CDR3 has 14 residues. CDR3 bases: TGCGCCAGCAGCTCCCGGACAGGGGTTGACGAGCAGTACTTC. Translation: CASSSRTGVDEQYF. The complete variable domain, with remaining parts taken from reference TRBV5-1 and TRBJ2-7, reads KAGVTQTPRYLIKTRGQQVTLSCSPISGHRSVSWYQQTPGQGLQFLFEYFSETQRNKGNFPGRFSGRQFSNSRSEMNVSTLELGDSALYLCASSSRTGVDEQYFGPGTRLTVT.

This CDR3 is CASSYSAVSNTGELFF. The CDR3 region has the DNA TGTGCCAGCAGTTACTCTGCAGTCTCGAACACCGGGGAGCTGTTTTTT. This chain links TRBV6-5 with TRBJ2-2; D is ambiguous. Trimming took off 0 bases at V and 0 bases at J, with 8 bases between the two ends. The CDR3 has 16 amino acids. Germline lookup yields CDR1 MNHEY and CDR2 SVGAGI.

This chain joins TRBV4-2 and TRBJ1-2; TRBD1 is a possible D gene (6 bases). CDR1 and CDR2 from the germline V gene are LGHNA and YNFKEQ. Trimming cost V 1 base and J 2 bases, with 14 bases left between them. The CDR3 is 16 residues long. CDR3 amino acids: CASSQGGGQRNYGYTF. In nucleotides, the CDR3 is TGTGCCAGCAGCCAAGGCGGGGGGCAAAGGAACTATGGCTACACCTTC.